The source of this TCR beta chain is a study of neurological immune-mediated disorders. A 10-nucleotide random UMI tagged transcripts in template-switch 5'RACE cDNA synthesis. In TCRdb, the 5' RACE reads were re-called with MiXCR into one record per CDR3 protein. The sample lists about 57,000 distinct CDR3 sequences; about 11% were seen once. Study-level results: No CDR3 amino acid sequences recurred among expanded clones across subjects, suggesting private repertoires in all groups.

From germline, CDR1 is SGHNT and CDR2 YENEEA. The CDR3 spans 16 residues. Trimming left V 1 base short and J 5 bases short, with 18 bases between. This clonotype was recorded many times. Its specificity is unknown. Time point given: longitudinal time-point 1 (baseline). Sequencing used PBMCs. The gene calls are TRBV11-3 and TRBJ2-7, with a tentative D call TRBD1 (6 bases). This TCR was sampled from a male donor with HTLV-1-associated myelopathy (HAM/TSP). CDR3 loop: CASSLGGSGVTDEQYF. Here the CDR3 DNA reads TGTGCCAGCAGCTTAGGAGGGTCAGGGGTTACGGACGAGCAGTACTTC.